Each of the 27 T cell receptor beta chains below was sequenced from the same sample in a study of blood T cell repertoires in COVID-19. Assay used: immunoSEQ multiplex PCR; TCRdb lists only in-frame clones, some missing. Of hundreds of thousands of clones listed, around 89% are singletons. Sequencing was done on a sample of PBMCs or T cells enriched from blood (not recorded which). These receptors were obtained from a woman between 18 and 29 years old who had recovered from COVID-19.

The chain joins TRBV28 to TRBJ1-2, with D maybe TRBD1 (6 bases). Germline V gene sequence: CDR1 MDHEN, CDR2 SYDVKM. The CDR3 extends over 15 amino acids. Trimming took 8 bases from V and 4 from J, leaving 20 bases between them. The CDR3 here is CASLLPGEWGYGYTF. The CDR3 nucleotides read TGTGCCAGCCTACTACCAGGGGAATGGGGCTATGGCTACACCTTC.

The chain's CDR3 is CASSPWTGQETQYF. CDR3 coding DNA: TGTGCCAGCAGCCCTTGGACAGGCCAAGAGACCCAGTACTTC. V usage is TRBV7-2 and J usage is TRBJ2-5; 7 nucleotides agree with TRBD1. With V trimmed by 5 bases and J by 1 base, 4 bases remained unmatched. CDR1 is SGHTA and CDR2 is FQGNSA in the germline V gene. This CDR3 has 14 residues.

This sequence joins TRBV11-1 and TRBJ1-5; no reliable D call. CDR3 length equals 13 residues. CDR1 SGHAT and CDR2 FQDESV come from the germline V gene (reference sequence). V lost 5 bases, J lost 9 bases, and 14 bases lay in between. The CDR3 here is CASSLGLYRPQHF. As DNA, the CDR3 is TGTGCCAGCAGCCTAGGCTTGTATAGGCCCCAGCATTTT.

The chain has TRBV19 and TRBJ1-3; D uncertain. The length of the CDR3 is 15 residues. Trimming removed 5 bases from V and 1 base from J, with 12 bases in between. CDR1 is LNHDA and CDR2 is SQIVND in the germline V gene (reference sequence). In DNA form, the CDR3 reads TGTGCCAGTAGTTCGCGGGGTTTATCTGGAAACACCATATATTTT. It is translated as CASSSRGLSGNTIYF.

The rearrangement uses TRBV19 and TRBJ1-1; possible D gene TRBD1, 5 bases. Germline CDR1 reads LNHDA; CDR2 reads SQIVND (reference sequence). CDR3 length: 15 residues. As DNA, the CDR3 is TGTGCTACTTCGAGGGGAGGGGACGGGTACACTGAAGCTTTCTTT. This translates into CATSRGGDGYTEAFF.

The rearrangement joins TRBV10-3 to TRBJ1-1, with TRBD1 as a possible D gene (5 bases). The CDR3 totals 14 residues. The germline V and J ends were trimmed by 5 bases and 4 bases, with 14 bases remaining between them. Germline V gene data show CDR1 as ENHRY and CDR2 as SYGVKD. The CDR3 DNA reads TGTGCCATCAGTACGGGACGGGGGAGCACTGAAGCTTTCTTT. This codes for CAISTGRGSTEAFF.

The chain couples TRBV11-2 to TRBJ1-4; D remains ambiguous. The CDR3 extends over 17 amino acids. V lost 0 bases and J lost 8, with 19 bases in between. Germline CDR1 and CDR2: SGHAT and FQNNGV. The CDR3 bases are TGTGCCAGCAGCTTAGAGAGGTTCGGGATCATTGGCGAAAAACTGTTTTTT. Its protein product is CASSLERFGIIGEKLFF.

This clone occurred a few times. The chain combines TRBV6-5 with TRBJ2-1, with 7 bases aligning to TRBD2. Germline CDR1 MNHEY, CDR2 SVGAGI. The J segment lost 8 bases and the V segment lost 6 bases, leaving 7 bases of the junction unmatched. The CDR3 extends over 13 amino acids. The CDR3 sequence: CASRPLGGYEQFF. CDR3 sequence (DNA): TGTGCCAGCAGGCCCCTCGGGGGGTATGAGCAGTTCTTC.

The chain has TRBV30 and TRBJ2-1; no clear D gene. Trimming took off 0 bases at V and 0 bases at J, with 9 bases between the two ends. The CDR3 length is 15 residues. Germline V gene data show CDR1 as GTSNPN and CDR2 as SVGIG (reference sequence). The CDR3, as DNA: TGTGCCTGGAGTGTAGTTTGGAGCTCCTACAATGAGCAGTTCTTC. Translation gives CAWSVVWSSYNEQFF.

This CDR3 is CASSLMGPGRSNQPQHF. The CDR3 nucleotides are TGTGCCAGCAGTTTAATGGGTCCGGGGAGGAGCAATCAGCCCCAGCATTTT. The chain links TRBV27 to TRBJ1-5, with D unclear. Looked up from germline, CDR1 is MNHEY and CDR2 is SMNVEV (reference sequence). The CDR3 extends over 17 amino acids. The V and J ends lost 2 bases and 1 base respectively, with 15 bases between them.

The chain uses TRBV19 and TRBJ2-5; weak D call: TRBD2 (7 bases). This CDR3 has 15 amino acids. V lost 1 base and J 4 bases, leaving 13 bases between the germline ends. Germline CDR1 is LNHDA and CDR2 is SQIVND (reference sequence). The CDR3 spells CASSIGGGARETQYF. DNA of the CDR3: TGTGCCAGTAGTATAGGAGGGGGGGCCAGAGAGACCCAGTACTTC.

The rearrangement links TRBV4-1 to TRBJ2-7; 8 bases agree with TRBD1. Germline V gene lookup returns CDR1 MGHRA and CDR2 YSYEKL. The trim removed 4 bases at V and 2 bases at J, leaving 7 bases unmatched. The CDR3 is 15 amino acids. The CDR3 nucleotides read TGCGCCAGCAGCCCCCTAGGACAGGGTACCTACGAGCAGTACTTC. Its protein product is CASSPLGQGTYEQYF.

The chain employs TRBV29-1 and TRBJ1-2; 9 bases are shared with TRBD1. CDR1 and CDR2 from the germline V gene are SQVTM and ANQGSEA. The CDR3 loop spans 18 amino acids. The ends lost 3 bases at V and 1 base at J; junction bases unmatched: 15. DNA for the CDR3: TGCAGCGTTGAGGTAGGCCTCCGGACAGGGGCTAATAACTATGGCTACACCTTC. Translating gives CSVEVGLRTGANNYGYTF.

The CDR3 nucleotides are TGTGCCAGCAGCTTACCCGGGACTAGCACAGATACGCAGTATTTT. It specifies CASSLPGTSTDTQYF. The V call is TRBV13, the J call TRBJ2-3; D perhaps matches TRBD2 (6 bases). From germline, CDR1 is PRHDT and CDR2 FYEKMQ (reference sequence). V dropped 2 bases and J dropped 0 bases, with 9 bases sitting between them. The CDR3 runs to 15 residues.

The chain carries TRBV20-1 and TRBJ1-1; no reliable D call. CDR1 DFQATT and CDR2 SNEGSKA come from the germline V gene (reference sequence). This CDR3 spans 14 amino acids. Trimming took 3 bases from V and 3 from J, leaving 14 bases between them. The CDR3: CSASVYSMDTEAFF. CDR3 coding DNA: TGCAGTGCTAGTGTATACTCGATGGACACTGAAGCTTTCTTT.

The rearrangement uses TRBV6-2 or TRBV6-3 and TRBJ1-5, with D possibly TRBD1 on 6 matching bases. This CDR3 contains 18 residues. The germline V gene has CDR1 MNHEY and CDR2 SVGEGT. Trimming left V 4 bases short and J 0 bases short, with 19 bases between. CDR3 region: CASSWTAGGSFSNQPQHF. CDR3 DNA sequence: TGTGCCAGCAGTTGGACAGCCGGGGGGTCTTTTAGCAATCAGCCCCAGCATTTT.

The rearrangement links TRBV11-1 to TRBJ1-1; 10 bases align to TRBD1. Looked up from germline, CDR1 is SGHAT and CDR2 is FQDESV (reference sequence). The V gene end was trimmed by 5 bases and the J gene end by 2 bases; junction bases not matched to a gene: 8. This CDR3 spans 16 amino acids. The CDR3 region is CASSQDRGSRNTEAFF. For the CDR3, the DNA is TGTGCCAGCAGCCAGGACAGGGGGAGTAGAAACACTGAAGCTTTCTTT.

V is TRBV5-1 and J is TRBJ2-2, with D perhaps matching TRBD2 (5 bases). V lost 1 base and J lost 1, with 5 bases in between. Germline CDR1 is SGHRS and CDR2 is YFSETQ. The CDR3 extends over 14 amino acids. This CDR3 reads CASSLRGNTGELFF. CDR3 bases: TGCGCCAGCAGCTTGCGGGGGAACACCGGGGAGCTGTTTTTT.

The chain employs TRBV3-1 (or the pseudogene TRBV3-2) and TRBJ1-1; D gene unclear. Germline loops: CDR1 LGHDT, CDR2 YNNKEL (reference sequence). CDR3 size: 17 residues. V dropped 2 bases and J dropped 0 bases, with 16 bases sitting between them. The CDR3 DNA reads as TGTGCCAGCAGCCAACTTCGACAAGCCACCATGAACACTGAAGCTTTCTTT. As protein: CASSQLRQATMNTEAFF.

The gene calls are TRBV14 and TRBJ2-7; 7 nucleotides match TRBD2. Germline V lookup: CDR1 SGHDN, CDR2 FVKESK. The CDR3 is made up of 16 amino acids. J was trimmed by 1 base and V by 4 bases; bases with no gene match: 10. CDR3 in DNA: TGTGCCAGCAGCCTCCTGGGACTACCAGTATCCTACGAGCAGTACTTC. Amino acids: CASSLLGLPVSYEQYF.

In its sample, this clone was seen once. The chain joins TRBV14 to TRBJ1-1; 7 nucleotides align to TRBD1. The germline CDR1 and CDR2 sequences are SGHDN and FVKESK. The trim removed 5 bases at V and 6 bases at J, leaving 3 bases unmatched. The CDR3 runs to 12 residues. The CDR3 sequence is CASSFTGAEAFF. In nucleotides, the CDR3 is TGTGCCAGCAGCTTTACAGGGGCTGAAGCTTTCTTT.

This sequence joins TRBV5-1 and TRBJ2-5, with 8 bases matching TRBD1. Per germline, CDR1 SGHRS and CDR2 YFSETQ. V lost 2 bases to trimming and J lost 6 bases; unmatched junction nucleotides: 6. The CDR3 length is 14 residues. In DNA form, the CDR3 reads TGCGCCAGCAGCTTACCAGGGGGCCTTCAGACCCAGTACTTC. Amino acid sequence: CASSLPGGLQTQYF.

The chain combines TRBV12-3 or TRBV12-4 with TRBJ2-3; D is unresolved. The CDR3 covers 12 residues. The V and J ends lost 7 bases and 2 bases respectively, with 7 bases between them. The CDR3 DNA follows: TGTGCCAGCACCCTTAACACAGATACGCAGTATTTT. Its translation: CASTLNTDTQYF.

The chain carries TRBV27 and TRBJ2-3; D perhaps matches TRBD1 (6 bases). V was trimmed by 9 bases and J by 2 bases, leaving 18 bases between them. Germline CDR1 MNHEY, CDR2 SMNVEV (reference sequence). There are 15 residues in the CDR3. CDR3: CASDTGSPHTDTQYF. In nucleotides, the CDR3 is TGTGCCAGTGATACAGGGTCCCCCCACACAGATACGCAGTATTTT.

This clone was seen more than once but under ten times. V is TRBV7-9 and J is TRBJ1-2; 7 nucleotides line up with TRBD1. Germline V gene data show CDR1 as SEHNR and CDR2 as FQNEAQ (reference sequence). J was trimmed by 5 bases and V by 1 base; bases with no gene match: 4. This CDR3 comprises 14 residues. The CDR3 spells CASSLGAGGYGYTF. The CDR3 bases are TGTGCCAGCAGCTTAGGTGCAGGGGGTTATGGCTACACCTTC.

The chain carries TRBV5-1 and TRBJ2-5; TRBD2 matches 9 bases. The CDR3 runs 13 residues. After removal of 4 bases from V and 3 bases from J, the junction contained 1 base not matched to a gene. Per the germline V gene, CDR1 is SGHRS and CDR2 is YFSETQ. The CDR3 region has the DNA TGCGCCAGCAGCAGGACTAGCGAAGAGACCCAGTACTTC. The encoded protein is CASSRTSEETQYF. The whole variable domain, filled in from reference TRBV5-1 and TRBJ2-5, reads KAGVTQTPRYLIKTRGQQVTLSCSPISGHRSVSWYQQTPGQGLQFLFEYFSETQRNKGNFPGRFSGRQFSNSRSEMNVSTLELGDSALYLCASSRTSEETQYFGPGTRLLVL.

This clone was counted only a few times. The V gene is TRBV11-2, the J gene TRBJ1-1; no clear D gene. The ends were cut back, 1 base at V and 3 bases at J, with 6 bases in the middle. In germline, CDR1 is SGHAT, CDR2 FQNNGV. The CDR3 length is 13 residues. CDR3 loop: CASSLVVDTEAFF. Here the CDR3 DNA reads TGTGCCAGCAGCTTAGTAGTAGACACTGAAGCTTTCTTT.